The T cell receptor beta chain under discussion was sequenced for a study of blood T cell repertoires in COVID-19. About the study: The analysed material was cDNA or gDNA that came from T cells, B-cell-depleted T cells, or PBMCs.

This clone was seen a single time. Assay: immunoSEQ multiplex PCR; the TCRdb copy retains only in-frame clones and omits some. Here the sample spans 300,000 to 400,000 clones, approximately 90% being singletons. V trimming: 4 bases; J trimming: 2 bases; junction bases outside the gene matches: 9. CDR1 MGHRA and CDR2 YSYEKL come from the germline V gene. The CDR3 is made up of 17 amino acids. The receptor's source is a woman aged 18-29 years who had recovered from COVID-19. V usage is TRBV4-1 and J usage is TRBJ2-7, with TRBD2 matching over 12 bases. The sequencing input was peripheral blood. The DNA for the CDR3 is TGCGCCAGCAGCCCCTTGGCTAGCGGGAGGGCCACCTACGAGCAGTACGTC. This gives the protein CASSPLASGRATYEQYV.